A single sample is the source of the 19 T cell receptor beta chains below, sequenced in a study of chemoradiotherapy in HPV16-positive cancers. Produced via immunoSEQ multiplex PCR; TCRdb's table is partial and in-frame only. The table includes 6,700 or so clones, around 91% detected once. Source: tumor tissue, taken from a patient who underwent chemoradiotherapy. These receptors all stem from a human donor with HPV-associated anogenital cancer.

The gene calls are TRBV7-8 and TRBJ2-5; D ambiguous. Germline V gene sequence: CDR1 SGHVS, CDR2 FQNEAQ. The germline V and J ends were trimmed by 8 bases and 3 bases, with 10 bases remaining between them. This CDR3 contains 12 residues. The CDR3 DNA is TGTGCCAGCGGTTTTGTAGAAGAGACCCAGTACTTC. This encodes CASGFVEETQYF.

The chain carries TRBV10-3 and TRBJ2-1; 10 nucleotides match TRBD2. Germline-derived CDR1 and CDR2 are ENHRY and SYGVKD. The CDR3 sequence is 15 residues long. Trimming took 3 bases from V and 7 from J; bases not matched to a gene: 6. The CDR3 DNA reads TGTGCCATCAGTGATGGGAGCGGGAGGGCGAATGAGCAGTTCTTC. Protein product: CAISDGSGRANEQFF.

The genes are TRBV19 and TRBJ1-5; D possibly corresponds to TRBD1 (6 bases). Trimming pared 5 bases from V and 3 bases from J, leaving 17 bases between. The germline V gene encodes CDR1 LNHDA and CDR2 SQIVND (reference sequence). CDR3 size: 16 residues. CDR3 nucleotide sequence: TGTGCCAGTAGTCCCACCGGGACACATACCAATCAGCCCCAGCATTTT. Translated, it gives CASSPTGTHTNQPQHF.

J is TRBJ2-3 and V is TRBV10-3, with 12 nucleotides matching TRBD1. In germline, CDR1 is ENHRY, CDR2 SYGVKD. V was pared by 0 bases and J by 7 bases, with 5 bases of the junction left unmatched. The CDR3 consists of 16 residues. In nucleotides, the CDR3 is TGTGCCATCAGTGAGTCACTGGGACAGGGGGCTTATACGCAGTATTTT. It codes for CAISESLGQGAYTQYF.

The chain carries TRBV6-6 and TRBJ1-1; D is unclear. V was clipped by 5 bases and J by 2 bases, with 6 bases between them. The CDR3 is 12 residues long. In germline, CDR1 is MNHNY, CDR2 SVGAGI (reference sequence). Here the CDR3 reads CASSRINTEAFF. The CDR3 nucleotides are TGTGCCAGCAGTAGGATAAACACTGAAGCTTTCTTT.

J is TRBJ2-6 and V is TRBV5-1; the D call may be TRBD1 or TRBD2 (5 bases each). V lost 0 bases to trimming and J lost 0 bases, with 10 bases between them. Germline assignment: CDR1 SGHRS and CDR2 YFSETQ. This CDR3 has 17 amino acids. In nucleotides, the CDR3 is TGCGCCAGCAGCTTGGCCGGGGCTGACTCTGGGGCCAACGTCCTGACTTTC. This sequence encodes CASSLAGADSGANVLTF.

This clone was seen only once. The chain employs TRBV19 and TRBJ1-3; no reliable D call. V lost 6 bases, J lost 0 bases, and 9 bases lay in between. The CDR3 spans 14 residues. Germline CDR1 reads LNHDA; CDR2 reads SQIVND (reference sequence). CDR3 in amino acids: CASREQHSGNTIYF. In nucleotides, the CDR3 is TGTGCCAGTAGGGAACAGCACTCTGGAAACACCATATATTTT.

The rearrangement uses TRBV27 and TRBJ2-3; D gene uncertain. This CDR3 comprises 13 residues. V lost 6 bases, J lost 3 bases, and 10 bases lay in between. Germline V gives CDR1 MNHEY, CDR2 SMNVEV (reference sequence). As DNA, the CDR3 is TGTGCCAGCAGAACCCAGTTGACAGATACGCAGTATTTT. This gives the protein CASRTQLTDTQYF.

This clone was detected a few times. The chain couples TRBV2 to TRBJ2-1; D is possibly TRBD2 (6 bases). This CDR3 contains 13 residues. Germline lookup yields CDR1 SNHLY and CDR2 FYNNEI. Trimming left V 6 bases short and J 8 bases short, with 14 bases between. The CDR3 is CASREGSSDEQFF. CDR3 sequence (DNA): TGTGCCAGCAGGGAGGGCTCAAGCGATGAGCAGTTCTTC.

The chain combines TRBV7-9 with TRBJ1-2; 8 nucleotides match TRBD1. The CDR3 covers 14 residues. The trim removed 7 bases at V and 0 bases at J, leaving 4 bases unmatched. CDR1 is SEHNR, CDR2 FQNEAQ, per germline (reference sequence). CDR3: CASTPDRANYGYTF. CDR3 nucleotides: TGTGCCAGCACCCCGGACAGGGCTAACTATGGCTACACCTTC.

This clone was seen once. The rearrangement links TRBV20-1 to TRBJ1-1, with D unclear. The ends were cut back, 2 bases at V and 8 bases at J, with 9 bases in the middle. Germline V lookup: CDR1 DFQATT, CDR2 SNEGSKA (reference sequence). This CDR3 has 11 residues. CDR3 loop: CSARQFAEAFF. The CDR3, as DNA: TGCAGTGCTAGACAATTTGCCGAAGCTTTCTTT.

The chain carries TRBV5-5 and TRBJ2-7; TRBD1 or TRBD2 may be the D gene (5 bases each). This CDR3 has 12 residues. Per germline, CDR1 SGHKS and CDR2 YYEKEE (reference sequence). V lost 5 bases and J lost 5, with 11 bases in between. CDR3: CASRGRDHEQYF. DNA for the CDR3: TGTGCCAGCAGAGGCAGGGACCACGAGCAGTACTTC.

The chain has TRBV14 and TRBJ2-3, with D perhaps TRBD2 (5 bases). Trimming removed 0 bases from V and 2 bases from J, with 18 bases in between. The CDR3 spans 18 residues. CDR1 is SGHDN, CDR2 FVKESK, per germline. DNA of the CDR3: TGTGCCAGCAGCCAAGATTATGCGGGCCCATTCTTCACAGATACGCAGTATTTT. The encoded protein is CASSQDYAGPFFTDTQYF.

V gene TRBV7-3 combines with J gene TRBJ2-7; TRBD1 or TRBD2 may be the D gene (5 bases each). Trimming cost V 4 bases and J 6 bases, with 16 bases left between them. The CDR3 contains 14 residues. Germline CDR1 is SGHTA and CDR2 is FQGTGA. The CDR3 region is CASSSSGTGGEQYF. In nucleotides, the CDR3 is TGTGCCAGCAGCTCCTCCGGGACGGGCGGCGAGCAGTACTTC. The full variable domain, rest sourced from reference TRBV7-3 and TRBJ2-7, is GAGVSQTPSNKVTEKGKYVELRCDPISGHTALYWYRQSLGQGPEFLIYFQGTGAADDSGLPNDRFFAVRPEGSVSTLKIQRTERGDSAVYLCASSSSGTGGEQYFGPGTRLTVT.

V and J are TRBV6-5 and TRBJ1-2; 7 bases are a match to TRBD1. Per germline, CDR1 MNHEY and CDR2 SVGAGI. V dropped 2 bases and J dropped 4; count of bases not matched to a gene: 1. The CDR3 contains 13 residues. Here the CDR3 reads CASSYRTGYGYTF. The CDR3 DNA sequence: TGTGCCAGCAGTTACCGGACAGGCTATGGCTACACCTTC.

J is TRBJ1-6 and V is TRBV27; the D gene is possibly TRBD1 (5 bases). The CDR3 runs 13 residues. V lost 7 bases and J lost 8, with 12 bases in between. CDR1 and CDR2 (germline): MNHEY, SMNVEV (reference sequence). The CDR3 sequence is CASKDNGDSPLHF. In DNA, the CDR3 is TGTGCCAGCAAGGACAACGGGGATTCACCCCTCCACTTT.

The rearrangement joins TRBV5-1 to TRBJ2-1, with D possibly matching TRBD1 (6 bases). Germline V CDR1 and CDR2: SGHRS, YFSETQ. The V gene lost 0 bases and the J gene lost 5 bases, with 9 bases spanning the gap. This CDR3 comprises 14 residues. Here the CDR3 DNA reads TGCGCCAGCAGCTTGGAGGGGGTAGACAATGAGCAGTTCTTC. It codes for CASSLEGVDNEQFF.

The rearrangement uses TRBV7-3 and TRBJ2-6; the D gene is possibly TRBD1 (6 bases). CDR1 and CDR2 from the germline V gene are SGHTA and FQGTGA. The CDR3 sequence is 18 residues long. The V and J ends lost 5 bases and 0 bases respectively, with 17 bases between them. CDR3 residues: CASSLRQDAFSGANVLTF. The CDR3, as DNA: TGTGCCAGCAGCCTACGACAGGACGCCTTCTCTGGGGCCAACGTCCTGACTTTC.

The chain couples TRBV7-9 to TRBJ2-3, with D uncertain. Germline V lookup: CDR1 SEHNR, CDR2 FQNEAQ (reference sequence). Trimming removed 2 bases at V and 4 bases at J, with 7 bases between. The CDR3 runs 13 residues. In DNA, the CDR3 is TGTGCCAGCAGCTTATACACTTCAGATACGCAGTATTTT. Its protein is CASSLYTSDTQYF.